This T cell receptor beta chain emerged from a study of blood T cell repertoires in COVID-19 (dated by TCRdb to between 2020 and 2021). Regarding the study in general: Samples covering the acute and convalescent phases of COVID-19 were provided by collaborators in the United States, Italy and Spain. The material from the prospective study consisted of cDNA or gDNA derived from T cells, B-cell-depleted T cells, or PBMCs. Samples came from the ongoing ImmuneRACE study (first 160 participants) plus 1,254 subjects from 6 global collaborators. Where available, HLA class I and class II types were taken from metadata supplied by the sample provider and were not determined by assay-based typing. The sample metadata nearly always contained a de-identified subject ID, COVID-19 status, age in years and sex. The repertoires were made available in a free public database intended to serve as a resource for research on the immune response to SARS-CoV-2. Subjects who had been exposed to COVID-19, were actively infected with it, or had recovered from it provided the deeply sampled blood TCRbeta repertoires that made up the dataset. The paper's findings and limits, for the study overall: The quantity of clinical and demographic metadata differed by source and by participant and was supplied without curation.

Remarks on this clone: Its antigen is unknown. There are no base qualities to consult, and no much larger clone falls within one base.

TCRbeta CDR3 regions were amplified from genomic DNA by means of the immunoSEQ Assay, a bias-controlled multiplex PCR. As for the original processing: The number of nucleated cells in each sample was estimated by amplification of reference gene primers within the assay. Sequence reads were collapsed and filtered to measure the absolute abundance of every unique TCRbeta CDR3 rearrangement. Productive Simpson clonality was computed per sample as the square root of Simpson's diversity index over productive rearrangements. In TCRdb, the immuneACCESS table is reduced to in-frame sequences with V and J assigned. These tables do not hold every clone; where another copy was compared, an unresolved V gene accounts for under half, and the others remain unexplained. V and J calls and clone size follow that table, whereas D and trimming were derived from the DNA. In this sample the table shows around 100,000 clones, approximately 80% of which occur a single time. In total, the top ten clones hold around 10% of the sample.

Each collaborating institution followed its own protocols to collect whole blood in K2EDTA tubes. For TCRbeta analysis, collaborator samples were shipped as frozen whole blood, as isolated PBMCs, or as DNA extracted from either sample type. CDR1 and CDR2, per the germline V gene (reference sequence), are WNHNN and SYGVQD. Trimmed from V: 5 bases; trimmed from J: 1 base; junction bases lacking a gene match: 6. From the cysteine up to the phenylalanine, the CDR3 has a length of 15 residues. Only the CDR3 region is kept as DNA, spanning 45 bases read in frame from base 1. The chain couples TRBV10-1 to TRBJ2-3; TRBD1 matches 7 bases in the middle. The receptor was derived from a woman in her seventies with acute or convalescent COVID-19. The sample comprised peripheral blood. The CDR3 in this case is CASSSPGTGTDTQYF. The DNA sequence is TGCGCCAGCAGTTCTCCCGGGACAGGCACAGATACGCAGTATTTT.